These T cell receptor beta chains were read from a single sample in a study of blood T cell repertoires in COVID-19. This table comes from immunoSEQ multiplex PCR, and its TCRdb copy is limited to in-frame clones, with some not included. The sample yields over 150,000 clones, about 86% seen once. Input material: peripheral blood. The origin of the receptors is a young woman who had recovered from COVID-19. Each CDR3 is given with its conserved first and last residue. D genes are given only for firm matches. Clone size is given for some rows only: seen once, a few or many times, or a class if the clone is expanded.

size	D	V	J	CDR3	DNA
-	TRBD2	TRBV6-1	TRBJ2-5	CASSGLLAGGGETQYF	TGTGCCAGCAGTGGACTACTAGCGGGAGGGGGGGAGACCCAGTACTTC
-	-	TRBV5-6	TRBJ1-2	CASSVRDIGVYGYTF	TGTGCCAGCAGCGTACGGGACATAGGGGTCTATGGCTACACCTTC
-	TRBD1	TRBV4-1	TRBJ1-1	CASSHLTTGAKRGYTEAFF	TGCGCCAGCAGCCACCTTACGACAGGGGCTAAAAGAGGGTACACTGAAGCTTTCTTT
-	-	TRBV21-1	TRBJ2-5	CASSPGGGERETQYF	TGTGCCAGCAGCCCGGGGGGGGGCGAGAGGGAGACCCAGTACTTC
-	-	TRBV14	TRBJ1-3	CASSQGPGSTGNTIYF	TGTGCCAGCAGCCAAGGTCCGGGTTCTACTGGAAACACCATATATTTT
-	-	TRBV3-1/TRBV3-2	TRBJ2-7	CASSQSVSSYEQYF	TGTGCCAGCAGCCAGTCGGTATCTTCTTACGAGCAGTACTTC
-	-	TRBV15	TRBJ2-1	CATSGPGKKRDEQFF	TGTGCCACCAGCGGGCCCGGAAAAAAGCGGGATGAGCAGTTCTTC
-	TRBD2	TRBV19	TRBJ2-3	CASSPRGYTDTQYF	TGTGCCAGTAGTCCGCGGGGGTACACAGATACGCAGTATTTT
-	-	TRBV7-2	TRBJ1-1	CASSLWEVKEAFF	TGTGCCAGCAGCTTATGGGAGGTCAAGGAAGCTTTCTTT
-	-	TRBV2	TRBJ2-1	CASSLALSSYNEQFF	TGTGCCAGCAGCCTAGCCCTGAGCTCCTACAATGAGCAGTTCTTC
-	-	TRBV9	TRBJ2-2	CASSATSRANTGELFF	TGTGCCAGCAGCGCTACTAGCAGGGCGAACACCGGGGAGCTGTTTTTT
-	TRBD1	TRBV7-9	TRBJ1-2	CASSLVPGQGAAGYTF	TGTGCCAGCAGCTTAGTACCAGGGCAGGGGGCGGCTGGCTACACCTTC
few	-	TRBV21-1	TRBJ1-1	CASSNGGHPNTEAFF	TGTGCCAGCAGCAACGGCGGACACCCGAACACTGAAGCTTTCTTT
-	TRBD1	TRBV19	TRBJ2-1	CASSMIQGAVEQFF	TGTGCCAGTAGTATGATCCAGGGGGCCGTAGAGCAGTTCTTC
once	-	TRBV7-2	TRBJ2-7	CASSTTGTLSYEQYF	TGTGCCAGCAGCACTACAGGGACCCTCTCCTACGAGCAGTACTTC
-	-	TRBV11-2	TRBJ1-4	CASRSNSGEKLFF	TGTGCCAGCAGATCCAACAGTGGCGAAAAACTGTTTTTT
-	TRBD1	TRBV19	TRBJ1-2	CASSIAGTGALYGYTF	TGTGCCAGTAGTATAGCCGGGACAGGGGCGTTATATGGCTACACCTTC
-	TRBD2	TRBV11-2	TRBJ2-5	CASSLEGGDPGTQYF	TGTGCCAGCAGCTTAGAGGGGGGGGACCCGGGGACCCAGTACTTC
-	-	TRBV15	TRBJ1-2	CATSRGLGYGYTF	TGTGCCACCAGCAGAGGACTTGGCTATGGCTACACCTTC
-	-	TRBV12-5	TRBJ1-2	CASGLGGKDDYGYTF	TGTGCTAGTGGTTTGGGAGGGAAAGACGACTATGGCTACACCTTC
-	TRBD1	TRBV10-3	TRBJ2-2	CAISLDRPSGELFF	TGTGCCATCAGTTTGGACAGGCCCTCAGGGGAGCTGTTTTTT
-	TRBD2	TRBV5-4	TRBJ2-5	CASSFKASGPQETQYF	TGTGCCAGCAGCTTTAAGGCTAGCGGCCCACAAGAGACCCAGTACTTC
-	-	TRBV19	TRBJ1-1	CASSSGRGSEAFF	TGTGCCAGTAGTAGTGGCAGGGGCTCTGAAGCTTTCTTT
once	-	TRBV6-2/TRBV6-3	TRBJ1-5	CASSPGTPENQPQHF	TGTGCCAGCAGTCCCGGGACACCGGAGAATCAGCCCCAGCATTTT
-	TRBD1	TRBV19	TRBJ1-2	CASSIRDRGFYGYTF	TGTGCCAGTAGTATTCGGGACAGGGGCTTCTATGGCTACACCTTC
few	-	TRBV30	TRBJ1-6	CAWSAGFNSPLHF	TGTGCCTGGAGTGCGGGTTTTAATTCACCCCTCCACTTT